This T cell receptor (beta chain) was observed in a study of PD-L1 blockade in urothelial cancer. Concerning this clone itself: The antigen remains undetermined.

The CDR3 loop spans 15 amino acids. Germline V CDR1 and CDR2: SGDLS, YYNGEE. V shed 5 bases and J shed 2 bases, with 11 bases lying between them. Regarding time point: pretreatment peripheral blood. Study results and caveats: Expansion of tumor-associated blood clones at 3 weeks was greater in durable-benefit patients.

Clones were read by immunoSEQ multiplex PCR, and TCRdb kept only the in-frame ones, dropping some. The table shows around 43,000 clones, with 70% to 90% occurring only once. The chain couples TRBV9 to TRBJ2-6; D is possibly TRBD2 (7 bases). The sequence derives from a donor aged 40 or older with urothelial cancer. Sequenced here: PBMCs, sampled around atezolizumab (anti-PD-L1) treatment. The CDR3 bases are TGTGCCAGCAGGGGGGGGGCTGCTGGGGCCAACGTCCTGACTTTC. Protein: CASRGGAAGANVLTF.